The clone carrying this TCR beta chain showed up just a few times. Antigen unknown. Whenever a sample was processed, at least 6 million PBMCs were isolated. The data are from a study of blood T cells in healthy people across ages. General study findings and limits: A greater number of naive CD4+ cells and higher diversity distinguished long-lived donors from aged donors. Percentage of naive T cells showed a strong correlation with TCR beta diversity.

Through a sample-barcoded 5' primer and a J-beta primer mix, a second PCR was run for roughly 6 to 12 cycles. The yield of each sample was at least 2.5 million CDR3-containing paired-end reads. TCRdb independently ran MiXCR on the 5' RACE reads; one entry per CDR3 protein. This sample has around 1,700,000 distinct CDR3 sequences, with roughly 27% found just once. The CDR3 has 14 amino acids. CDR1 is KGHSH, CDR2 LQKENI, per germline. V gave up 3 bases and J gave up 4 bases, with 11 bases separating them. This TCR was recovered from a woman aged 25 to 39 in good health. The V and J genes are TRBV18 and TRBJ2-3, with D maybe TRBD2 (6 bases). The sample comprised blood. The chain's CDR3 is CASSPVSSADTQYF. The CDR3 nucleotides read TGTGCCAGCTCACCGGTATCTAGCGCAGATACGCAGTATTTT.